These 25 T cell receptor beta chains came from one sample sequenced in a study of CD8+CD57+ T cells in acquired aplastic anemia. For CDR3 and TCR beta VDJ profiling, genomic DNA was the template used. TCRdb itself ran the reads through MiXCR, one entry per CDR3 protein. The sample carries fewer than 200,000 distinct CDR3 sequences, roughly 48% recorded once. Material for sequencing was sorted CD4+, CD8+, or CD8+CD57+ T cells (not recorded which) from PBMCs. These receptors were taken from a human donor in good health.

This clonotype has a handful of counts. The chain is built from TRBV27 and TRBJ2-6, with unresolved D. With 4 bases removed from V and 0 bases from J, the gap between germline ends came to 4 bases. In germline, CDR1 is MNHEY, CDR2 SMNVEV (reference sequence). The CDR3 is made up of 14 amino acids. Written as DNA, the CDR3 is TGTGCCAGCAGTTCCTGCTCTGGGGCCAACGTCCTGACTTTC. It translates to CASSSCSGANVLTF. The variable domain in full, with the rest retrieved from reference TRBV27 and TRBJ2-6, is EAQVTQNPRYLITVTGKKLTVTCSQNMNHEYMSWYRQDPGLGLRQIYYSMNVEVTDKGDVPEGYKVSRKEKRNFPLILESPSPNQTSLYFCASSSCSGANVLTFGAGSRLTVL.

The rearrangement links TRBV20-1 to TRBJ1-1; no clear D gene. Germline assignment: CDR1 DFQATT and CDR2 SNEGSKA (reference sequence). CDR3 length equals 11 residues. The V end lost 3 bases, the J end lost 5 bases, and 7 bases lay between the germline ends. The CDR3 spells CSARPGTEAFF. CDR3 bases: TGCAGTGCTAGGCCGGGAACTGAAGCTTTCTTT.

The V call is TRBV27, the J call TRBJ2-7, with unresolved D. Trimming stripped 3 bases from V and 1 base from J, with 7 bases between. This CDR3 has 13 amino acids. CDR1 is MNHEY and CDR2 is SMNVEV in the germline V gene (reference sequence). The CDR3 protein is CASSFDSSYEQYF. The CDR3 region has the DNA TGTGCCAGCAGTTTTGACTCTTCCTACGAGCAGTACTTC.

This chain connects TRBV7-8 to TRBJ1-6, with TRBD1 as a possible D gene (5 bases). Trimming left V 5 bases short and J 7 bases short, with 18 bases between. The germline gives CDR1 SGHVS, CDR2 FQNEAQ. The CDR3 has 16 amino acids. CDR3 amino acids: CASSVEVASGNSPLHF. The CDR3 nucleotides are TGTGCCAGCAGCGTAGAAGTAGCGTCAGGGAATTCACCCCTCCACTTT.

V gene TRBV29-1 combines with J gene TRBJ2-6; D ambiguous. V lost 6 bases to trimming and J lost 0 bases, with 9 bases between them. Germline CDR1 reads SQVTM; CDR2 reads ANQGSEA. This CDR3 has 14 amino acids. The CDR3 reads CSVWESSGANVLTF. The CDR3 DNA reads TGCAGCGTGTGGGAATCCTCTGGGGCCAACGTCCTGACTTTC.

This clonotype came up many times. CDR3 sequence reads: CASSPDTNQPQHF. The DNA for the CDR3 is TGTGCCAGCAGCCCTGACACCAATCAGCCCCAGCATTTT. V is TRBV5-4 and J is TRBJ1-5; D ambiguous. The CDR3 totals 13 residues. The germline V gene has CDR1 SGHNT and CDR2 YYREEE (reference sequence). Trimming stripped 4 bases from V and 3 bases from J, with 8 bases between.

The chain links TRBV10-3 to TRBJ1-3; D remains unclear. Trimming pared 6 bases from V and 0 bases from J, leaving 6 bases between. The V gene's germline CDR1 is ENHRY and CDR2 SYGVKD. The CDR3 is 13 amino acids. In DNA form, the CDR3 reads TGTGCCATCAGGGCGAACTCTGGAAACACCATATATTTT. Residues: CAIRANSGNTIYF.

The chain links TRBV24-1 to TRBJ2-3; TRBD1 matches at 8 bases. Germline assignment: CDR1 KGHDR and CDR2 SFDVKD. This CDR3 has 14 amino acids. The ends lost 5 bases at V and 4 bases at J; junction bases unmatched: 4. CDR3 protein: CATSGAGGADTQYF. CDR3 nucleotides: TGTGCCACCAGTGGGGCAGGGGGCGCAGATACGCAGTATTTT.

This clonotype was seen only a few times. V and J are TRBV9 and TRBJ2-1; D gene unclear. Germline V CDR1 and CDR2: SGDLS, YYNGEE. Deletions cut 0 bases from V and 4 bases from J, with 5 bases between. The length of the CDR3 is 13 residues. For the CDR3, the DNA is TGTGCCAGCAGCGTAGCTGAGTACAATGAGCAGTTCTTC. This encodes CASSVAEYNEQFF.

The sample holds a few counts of this clonotype. The rearrangement links TRBV30 to TRBJ2-7; D is unresolved. The CDR3 totals 11 residues. CDR1 GTSNPN and CDR2 SVGIG come from the germline V gene (reference sequence). Between the trimmed V and J ends, which lost 2 bases and 6 bases, there was a span of 8 bases. The CDR3 loop reads CAWSNPAEQYF. The CDR3 nucleotides read TGTGCCTGGAGTAACCCGGCCGAGCAGTACTTC.

This clonotype was found many times. The V and J genes are TRBV19 and TRBJ1-3; 8 nucleotides match TRBD1. V gave up 8 bases and J gave up 4 bases; unmatched junction bases: 10. From germline, CDR1 is LNHDA and CDR2 SQIVND (reference sequence). The CDR3 sequence is 15 residues long. The CDR3 sequence is CASASTGGTGNTIYF. DNA for the CDR3: TGTGCCAGTGCGAGCACAGGGGGTACAGGAAACACCATATATTTT.

The V and J genes are TRBV11-2 and TRBJ2-7, with D possibly matching TRBD1 (5 bases). Trimming cost V 2 bases and J 3 bases, with 11 bases left between them. From germline, CDR1 is SGHAT and CDR2 FQNNGV. CDR3 size: 14 residues. As DNA, the CDR3 is TGTGCCAGCAGCTTAAGGGGATCAGGCTACGAGCAGTACTTC. Its translation: CASSLRGSGYEQYF. Drawing the rest from reference TRBV11-2 and TRBJ2-7, the complete variable domain is EAGVAQSPRYKIIEKRQSVAFWCNPISGHATLYWYQQILGQGPKLLIQFQNNGVVDDSQLPKDRFSAERLKGVDSTLKIQPAKLEDSAVYLCASSLRGSGYEQYFGPGTRLTVT.

This clonotype was recorded only once. This sequence joins TRBV24-1 and TRBJ2-7; 8 bases match TRBD2. The length of the CDR3 is 14 residues. J lost 3 bases, V lost 3 bases, and 3 bases had no gene match. In germline, CDR1 is KGHDR, CDR2 SFDVKD. For the CDR3, the DNA is TGTGCCACCAGTGATCGGGAGGGGGACTACGAGCAGTACTTC. It yields the protein CATSDREGDYEQYF.

There are many counts of this clonotype. The rearrangement joins TRBV7-9 to TRBJ2-2, with 7 bases matching TRBD1. CDR1 SEHNR and CDR2 FQNEAQ come from the germline V gene (reference sequence). The CDR3 contains 14 residues. The V and J ends lost 8 bases and 1 base, in that order; junction bases with no gene match: 4. The CDR3: CASPRDRNTGELFF. The CDR3 DNA sequence: TGTGCCAGCCCGAGGGACAGGAACACCGGGGAGCTGTTTTTT.

V is TRBV20-1 and J is TRBJ2-3; no firm D call. The germline V and J ends were trimmed by 4 bases and 0 bases, with 8 bases remaining between them. Germline V lookup: CDR1 DFQATT, CDR2 SNEGSKA (reference sequence). The CDR3 runs 13 residues. The CDR3 nucleotides are TGCAGTGCTATCCTGGGTAGCACAGATACGCAGTATTTT. Protein: CSAILGSTDTQYF.

This clonotype has a count of ten or more. This sequence joins TRBV20-1 and TRBJ2-1, with TRBD2 identical over 8 bases. CDR1 is DFQATT, CDR2 SNEGSKA, per germline (reference sequence). Trimming removed 4 bases from V and 4 bases from J; junction bases left unmatched: 6. CDR3 length equals 14 residues. The CDR3 region is CSATGTSFYNEQFF. The CDR3 DNA reads TGCAGTGCTACCGGGACTAGTTTTTACAATGAGCAGTTCTTC.

Only a few counts were recorded for this clonotype. The chain employs TRBV18 and TRBJ2-1, with TRBD2 identical over 9 bases. The CDR3 spans 15 residues. Germline V CDR1 and CDR2: KGHSH, LQKENI. Trimming removed 0 bases from V and 7 bases from J; junction bases left unmatched: 4. CDR3 coding DNA: TGTGCCAGCTCACCACCGGGACTAGCTCTTAATGAGCAGTTCTTC. Its translation is CASSPPGLALNEQFF. Variable domain in full (rest from reference TRBV18 and TRBJ2-1): NAGVMQNPRHLVRRRGQEARLRCSPMKGHSHVYWYRQLPEEGLKFMVYLQKENIIDESGMPKERFSAEFPKEGPSILRIQQVVRGDSAAYFCASSPPGLALNEQFFGPGTRLTVL.

This chain connects TRBV18 to TRBJ1-5, with D unclear. Trimming shortened V by 6 bases and J by 4 bases, and 13 bases separated the two germline ends. Germline CDR1 KGHSH, CDR2 LQKENI. This CDR3 contains 14 residues. CDR3: CASSPGRTNQPQHF. In DNA form, the CDR3 reads TGTGCCAGCTCCCCAGGACGGACGAATCAGCCCCAGCATTTT.

The genes are TRBV4-1 and TRBJ2-2; D possibly corresponds to TRBD1 (6 bases). V was pared by 1 base and J by 4 bases, with 25 bases between. The CDR3 consists of 20 residues. Germline V lookup: CDR1 MGHRA, CDR2 YSYEKL. As DNA, the CDR3 is TGCGCCAGCAGCCAAGCTGGGACATCCCTTTTCAGGCACGGCACCGGGGAGCTGTTTTTT. This sequence encodes CASSQAGTSLFRHGTGELFF.

This clonotype was counted many times. J is TRBJ2-1 and V is TRBV7-3; 9 positions agree with TRBD2. Germline CDR1 reads SGHTA; CDR2 reads FQGTGA. The CDR3 is 15 amino acids. The trim removed 3 bases at V and 4 bases at J, leaving 4 bases unmatched. CDR3: CASSLGSGGYNEQFF. CDR3 DNA: TGTGCCAGCAGCTTGGGAAGCGGGGGGTACAATGAGCAGTTCTTC.

This clonotype was picked up many times. V usage is TRBV7-6 and J usage is TRBJ1-1; tentative D call: TRBD1 (5 bases). The germline V gene has CDR1 SGHVS and CDR2 FNYEAQ. This CDR3 is 15 amino acids long. Trimming left V 1 base short and J 0 bases short, with 9 bases between. CDR3 nucleotide sequence: TGTGCCAGCAGCTTAGGGGACTGGATGAACACTGAAGCTTTCTTT. Protein product: CASSLGDWMNTEAFF.

This clonotype showed up many times. This chain uses TRBV4-3 with TRBJ2-5, with a weak D call TRBD1 (5 bases). Germline CDR1 reads LGHNA; CDR2 reads YSLEER. CDR3 length: 16 residues. Trimming stripped 3 bases from V and 5 bases from J, with 19 bases between. The CDR3 region is CASSQLRGQYRETQYF. The CDR3 coding sequence is TGCGCCAGCAGCCAGCTAAGGGGCCAGTATCGTGAGACCCAGTACTTC.

V is TRBV6-2 or TRBV6-3 and J is TRBJ1-4; 9 nucleotides align to TRBD1. The germline gives CDR1 MNHEY, CDR2 SVGEGT. V was pared by 2 bases and J by 8 bases, with 18 bases of the junction left unmatched. The CDR3 has 19 residues. CDR3 sequence reads: CASSYRPWTGVGTGEKLFF. CDR3 coding DNA: TGTGCCAGCAGTTACCGACCTTGGACAGGGGTGGGGACCGGGGAAAAACTGTTTTTT.

The V gene is TRBV19, the J gene TRBJ2-5; perhaps TRBD1 as D (6 bases). The CDR3 is made up of 14 amino acids. The V end was cut by 1 base, the J end by 1 base, with 7 bases between. Germline loops: CDR1 LNHDA, CDR2 SQIVND (reference sequence). The DNA for the CDR3 is TGTGCCAGTAGTATAGGGACAGTCCAAGAGACCCAGTACTTC. As protein: CASSIGTVQETQYF.

This clonotype was seen ten or more times. V and J are TRBV20-1 and TRBJ2-7; 7 nucleotides agree with TRBD1. Germline CDR1 reads DFQATT; CDR2 reads SNEGSKA (reference sequence). This CDR3 contains 12 residues. Trimming took 5 bases from V and 5 from J; bases not matched to a gene: 6. The CDR3 spells CSAHLQGDEQYF. DNA for the CDR3: TGCAGTGCTCACCTGCAGGGGGACGAGCAGTACTTC.